The 24 T cell receptor beta chains presented below share a single source sample, sequenced in a study of tumor-infiltrating lymphocytes in primary liver carcinoma. The study extracted blood RNA from unsorted whole blood and also extracted germline DNA. The investigators made TCR beta cDNA from roughly 0.55 ug total RNA, using a constant-region primer. ARM-PCR, slightly modified, supplied the TCR beta libraries through three nested multiplex PCR rounds. TRBV1-TRBV30 forward primers and a C-beta reverse primer were used in the first two PCR rounds, which each ran for around 10 cycles. MiXCR was run by TCRdb on the multiplex PCR reads, yielding one entry per CDR3 protein. The repertoire holds a few hundred thousand distinct CDR3 sequences, with about three fifths as singletons. The sequenced sample consisted of peripheral blood. The receptors shown here come from a woman aged 25-40 years with primary liver carcinoma and hepatitis B virus infection.

This clonotype was found many times. V gene TRBV12-3 or TRBV12-4 combines with J gene TRBJ1-2; the D gene is possibly TRBD1 (6 bases). The CDR3 covers 16 residues. Trimming shortened V by 0 bases and J by 8 bases, and 19 bases separated the two germline ends. The CDR3 bases are TGTGCCAGCAGTTTAGCGCGAGTCGGGACACTCGGAGGCTACACCTTC. This sequence encodes CASSLARVGTLGGYTF.

There are many counts of this clonotype. The chain combines TRBV12-3 or TRBV12-4 with TRBJ2-3, with D perhaps matching TRBD2 (5 bases). The CDR3 is 14 amino acids. V was pared by 7 bases and J by 1 base, with 12 bases between. CDR3 sequence: CASTRNSGTDTQYF. CDR3 in DNA: TGTGCCAGCACCAGGAATAGCGGCACAGATACGCAGTATTTT.

This clonotype was observed a handful of times. This chain joins TRBV5-4 and TRBJ2-7; no clear D gene. The length of the CDR3 is 14 residues. Trimming took 0 bases from V and 0 from J, leaving 7 bases between them. Looked up from germline, CDR1 is SGHNT and CDR2 is YYREEE (reference sequence). For the CDR3, the DNA is TGTGCCAGCAGCTTGGATAGAAACTCCTACGAGCAGTACTTC. The encoded protein is CASSLDRNSYEQYF.

About this clonotype: The germline gene is not matched at one end of the junction; a read error may be the cause. The V call is TRBV12-3 or TRBV12-4, the J call TRBJ2-4, with D possibly being TRBD2 (6 bases). This CDR3 has 16 residues. The CDR3 reads CASSLGRTGAKNIQYF. The CDR3 DNA reads as TGTGCAAGCAGTTTAGGGAGGACCGGGGCCAAAAACATTCAGTACTTC.

CDR3 bases: TGTGCCAGCACTGCTTATCTGGAAGGAGCTCAGTATTTT. It is translated as CASTAYLEGAQYF. The V and J genes are TRBV12-3 or TRBV12-4 and TRBJ2-3; no clear D. This CDR3 contains 13 residues. With 7 bases removed from V and 12 bases from J, the gap between germline ends came to 20 bases.

There are a few counts of this clonotype. The V call is TRBV6-1, the J call TRBJ2-7, with D uncertain. Germline CDR1 MNHNS, CDR2 SASEGT. Trimming took 8 bases from V and 6 from J, leaving 17 bases between them. CDR3 length equals 13 residues. The CDR3 coding sequence is TGTGCCAGCGAGGTTGGTGGAGAACCCGAGCAGTACTTC. Translated: CASEVGGEPEQYF.

This clonotype was observed a single time. A much more abundant neighbour one base away suggests this may be a read error. This chain joins TRBV29-1 and TRBJ2-2; 8 bases match TRBD1. Per the germline V gene, CDR1 is SQVTM and CDR2 is ANQGSEA. This CDR3 region has 13 residues. With 7 bases clipped from V and 10 bases from J, the junction kept 11 bases outside the gene matches. Written as DNA, the CDR3 is TGCAGCGCCCGACAGGGGCGGCACGAGGAGCTGTTTTTT. Protein sequence: CSARQGRHEELFF.

About this clonotype: The junction departs from germline at one end; a sequencing error may be responsible. This chain connects TRBV11-2 to TRBJ2-7; 9 bases fit TRBD2. Germline lookup yields CDR1 SGHAT and CDR2 FQNNGV. The CDR3 contains 16 residues. CDR3 region: CAGSSPGLAVNYEQYF. CDR3 nucleotide sequence: TGTGCCGGCAGCTCACCGGGACTAGCAGTAAATTACGAGCAGTACTTC.

J is TRBJ2-3 and V is TRBV4-3; 11 nucleotides match TRBD2. CDR1 and CDR2 (germline): LGHNA, YSLEER. The V segment lost 7 bases and the J segment 4 bases; nucleotides outside the gene matches: 16. This CDR3 region has 18 residues. CDR3 nucleotides: TGCGCCAGCAACCACAAGTCGAATAGCGGGGGGGGGCCAGATACGCAGTATTTT. It specifies CASNHKSNSGGGPDTQYF.

J is TRBJ2-7 and V is TRBV11-2; no definite D call. In germline, CDR1 is SGHAT, CDR2 FQNNGV. CDR3 length equals 13 residues. V was shortened by 3 bases and J by 13 bases, with 19 bases between the two germline ends. Here the CDR3 DNA reads TGTGCCAGCAGCTTTATCACGGGCTACGAGGAATACTTC. It yields the protein CASSFITGYEEYF.

On this clonotype itself: The final CDR3 position lacks the conserved phenylalanine or tryptophan, pointing to a likely read error. CDR3 sequence: CAWSLSGPFIEAFI. Written as DNA, the CDR3 is TGTGCCTGGTCCCTCTCGGGACCCTTCATCGAAGCTTTCATT. The gene calls are TRBV30 and TRBJ1-1; D might be TRBD1 (5 bases). Deletions cut 5 bases from V and 8 bases from J, with 21 bases between. Per germline, CDR1 GTSNPN and CDR2 SVGIG (reference sequence). The CDR3 runs to 14 residues.

This clonotype was seen more than once but under ten times. The chain combines TRBV4-1 with TRBJ1-4, with TRBD1 identical over 8 bases. The junction had 15 bases not matched to a gene; V was cut back by 0 bases and J by 9 bases. CDR1 is MGHRA and CDR2 is YSYEKL in the germline V gene. The CDR3 consists of 18 residues. The CDR3 DNA is TGCGCCAGCAGCCAAGACTTTACAGGGGGGAAAGCAACTAAAAAACTGTTTTTT. Protein: CASSQDFTGGKATKKLFF.

In regard to this clonotype: A read error may produce the germline difference seen at one junction end. The chain is built from TRBV5-6 and TRBJ1-3; D not resolved. The CDR3 runs 15 residues. Germline V gene sequence: CDR1 SGHDT, CDR2 YYEEEE. The CDR3 DNA reads TGTGCCGGCAGCTTGGAAGGGTTCTCTGGAAACACCATATATTTT. Its protein product is CAGSLEGFSGNTIYF.

The chain links TRBV25-1 to TRBJ2-5; 9 bases agree with TRBD2. CDR1 and CDR2 (germline): MGHDK, SYGVNS. V dropped 4 bases and J dropped 4; count of bases not matched to a gene: 10. The CDR3 totals 16 residues. DNA for the CDR3: TGTGCCAGCAGTGTTCTAGCGGGAATAGCTAGAGAGACCCAGTACTTC. Its translation is CASSVLAGIARETQYF.

The chain joins TRBV4-1 to TRBJ2-1; D gene uncertain. Trimming left V 0 bases short and J 7 bases short, with 22 bases between. Per the germline V gene, CDR1 is MGHRA and CDR2 is YSYEKL. The CDR3 totals 18 residues. CDR3: CASSQDAPRTLARNEQFF. The CDR3 DNA sequence: TGCGCCAGCAGCCAAGATGCCCCCCGAACGTTGGCAAGGAATGAGCAGTTCTTC.

Remarks on this clonotype: One end of the junction fails to match germline, which may point to a read error. CDR3 loop: CASSFGTGESDEQFF. The CDR3, as DNA: TGCGCCAGCAGCTTCGGAACAGGGGAGAGCGATGAGCAGTTCTTC. The V call is TRBV11-1, the J call TRBJ2-1; 7 bases align to TRBD1. This CDR3 spans 15 amino acids. CDR1 and CDR2 (germline): SGHAT, FQDESV (reference sequence). Full variable domain (rest looked up from reference TRBV11-1 and TRBJ2-1): EAEVAQSPRYKITEKSQAVAFWCDPISGHATLYWYRQILGQGPELLVQFQDESVVDDSQLPKDRFSAERLKGVDSTLKIQPAELGDSAMYLCASSFGTGESDEQFFGPGTRLTVL.

Of note for this clonotype: A single base separates this from a much larger clone, so it may be a read error. V is TRBV2 and J is TRBJ1-5; no reliable D call. CDR3 length equals 13 residues. The V end was cut by 6 bases, the J end by 1 base, with 7 bases between. Looked up from germline, CDR1 is SNHLY and CDR2 is FYNNEI. The CDR3 sequence is CASSSDSNQPQHF. The CDR3 DNA sequence: TGTGCCAGCAGCTCGGACAGCAATCAGCCCCAGCATTTT.

Details on this clonotype: One junction end does not reproduce the germline sequence, and a read error may be involved. V gene TRBV4-1 combines with J gene TRBJ2-1, with TRBD2 matching over 11 bases. The CDR3 consists of 18 residues. From germline, CDR1 is MGHRA and CDR2 YSYEKL. CDR3 protein: CASSQGTISGRVYNEQFF. For the CDR3, the DNA is TGTGCCAGCAGCCAAGGCACTATTAGCGGGAGGGTATACAATGAGCAGTTCTTC.

This clonotype turned up a few times. The rearrangement joins TRBV4-1 to TRBJ2-7; TRBD1 is a possible D gene (6 bases). V lost 5 bases to trimming and J lost 3 bases, with 14 bases between them. Germline loops: CDR1 MGHRA, CDR2 YSYEKL. This CDR3 region has 14 residues. The CDR3, as DNA: TGCGCCAGCAGCGGGGTTACAGGGAGCTACGAGCAGTACTTC. It encodes CASSGVTGSYEQYF.

The J gene is TRBJ2-1, the V gene TRBV4-1, with a tentative D call TRBD1 (6 bases). V was trimmed by 5 bases and J by 4 bases, leaving 12 bases between them. The CDR3 has 14 residues. Germline values: CDR1 MGHRA, CDR2 YSYEKL. The CDR3 DNA is TGCGCCAGCAGCGAGGGGGACCAATACAATGAGCAGTTCTTC. This encodes CASSEGDQYNEQFF.

This clonotype was observed once. A much larger clone differs by one base, so this may be a read error. V and J are TRBV6-6 and TRBJ1-2, with D hard to call. The CDR3 contains 18 residues. Germline CDR1 and CDR2: MNHNY and SVGAGI (reference sequence). The CDR3 loop is CARSYHSRQQSLVYGYTF. The CDR3 bases are TGTGCCAGGAGTTACCACTCCCGGCAGCAGTCCCTAGTCTATGGCTACACCTTC.

About this clonotype itself: This clone may be a read error of a much larger clone one base away. The CDR3 sequence: CSVERRGLAGGEVTDTRYF. CDR3 bases: TGCAGCGTTGAGCGAAGGGGACTAGCGGGAGGAGAGGTCACAGATACGCGGTATTTT. The V gene is TRBV29-1, the J gene TRBJ2-3, with 15 bases fitting TRBD2. This CDR3 is built from 19 residues. Germline-derived CDR1 and CDR2 are SQVTM and ANQGSEA.

Regarding this clonotype: Because the CDR3 is missing its conserved closing phenylalanine or tryptophan, this is likely a read error. J is TRBJ2-7 and V is TRBV11-1, with D possibly TRBD1 on 6 matching bases. This CDR3 comprises 15 residues. With 3 bases removed from V and 3 bases from J, the gap between germline ends came to 15 bases. Germline V gives CDR1 SGHAT, CDR2 FQDESV (reference sequence). For the CDR3, the DNA is TGTGCCAGCAGCTTCATACAGGGAAGAATCTACGAGCAGTACATC. It specifies CASSFIQGRIYEQYI.

This clonotype showed up many times. This chain links TRBV6-5 with TRBJ2-7; 7 bases match TRBD1. The V gene's germline CDR1 is MNHEY and CDR2 SVGAGI. The CDR3 runs 13 residues. Unmatched junction bases numbered 7, after V lost 6 bases and J lost 5 bases. CDR3 protein: CASRDRVVDEQYF. The CDR3 nucleotides are TGTGCCAGCAGAGACAGGGTGGTGGACGAGCAGTACTTC.